This TCR beta chain was identified during a study of CD8 T cells in Susac syndrome. Study context: There were about six sequenced Susac syndrome patients with active disease and eight or nine in remission. There were Susac syndrome patients who were therapy-naive at blood draw, others on corticosteroids, and others on intravenous immunoglobulin alone.

Trimming cost V 0 bases and J 0 bases, with 8 bases left between them. The CDR3 extends over 16 amino acids. Germline V gives CDR1 MGHRA, CDR2 YSYEKL. Random-hexamer reverse transcription was applied to about 0.45 to 1 ug RNA. One entry per CDR3 protein, called by TCRdb with MiXCR from the immunoSEQ multiplex PCR reads. The table has approximately 160,000 distinct CDR3 sequences, 90% to 97% seen once; the top ten hold around 0.12%. The sequence was obtained from a human donor with Susac syndrome. Sequenced: CD4+ T cells from PBMCs. The rearrangement links TRBV4-1 to TRBJ2-2, with a tentative D call TRBD2 (5 bases). The CDR3 nucleotides are TGCGCCAGCAGCCAAGATCGAGCGGCGAACACCGGGGAGCTGTTTTTT. It yields the protein CASSQDRAANTGELFF.